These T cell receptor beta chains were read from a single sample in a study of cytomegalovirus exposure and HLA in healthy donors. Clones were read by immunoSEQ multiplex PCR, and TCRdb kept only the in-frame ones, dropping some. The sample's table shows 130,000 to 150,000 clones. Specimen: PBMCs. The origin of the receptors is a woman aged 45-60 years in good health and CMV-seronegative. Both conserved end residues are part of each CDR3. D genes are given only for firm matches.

TGTGGCAGCGATAGGCTAGCGGGAGTTGGAGATACGCAGTATTTT CGSDRLAGVGDTQYF TRBJ2-3 TRBV6-1 TRBD2 15
TGTGCCAGCAGTTTACGACAGGGTGTACGAGGCTACACCTTC CASSLRQGVRGYTF TRBJ1-2 TRBV28 TRBD1 14
TGCGCCAGCAGCTTGGTGGCCTCTGAAGCTTTCTTT CASSLVASEAFF TRBJ1-1 TRBV5-1 NA 12
TGTGCCAGCAGCCCTGGGACAGGGCTCTCCGGCTACACCTTC CASSPGTGLSGYTF TRBJ1-2 TRBV6-1 TRBD1 14
TGTGCCAGCAGCTTGGGATCCGGTCTAGCGGGCCCGTACTTC CASSLGSGLAGPYF TRBJ2-7 TRBV5-4 TRBD2 14
TGTGCCGCGTACAGGGGTAGATCCTACAATGAGCAGTTCTTC CAAYRGRSYNEQFF TRBJ2-1 TRBV6-1 TRBD1 14
TGCGCCAGCAGCCAAGATCTAGCGGGAGGGGTTTCAGAGACCCAGTACTTC CASSQDLAGGVSETQYF TRBJ2-5 TRBV4-3 TRBD2 17
TGTGCCAGCAGTTTGGCCCCGGGACAGGGCCCCTCCGAGCAGTACTTC CASSLAPGQGPSEQYF TRBJ2-7 TRBV27 TRBD1 16
TGTGCCAGCAGCTGGGGGGGCACTGGGGCCAACGTCCTGACTTTC CASSWGGTGANVLTF TRBJ2-6 TRBV5-6 NA 15
TGCGCCAGCAGGTTTACACTAGCGGGAGGGCGAGAGACCCAGTACTTC CASRFTLAGGRETQYF TRBJ2-5 TRBV4-1 TRBD2 16
TGTGCCAGCAGTGCAGCCGACTCGGACAGGGGGTACTATGGCTACACCTTC CASSAADSDRGYYGYTF TRBJ1-2 TRBV2 TRBD1 17
TGTGCCAGTAAAAGAGGCAGGGCCTCCTACGAGCAGTACTTC CASKRGRASYEQYF TRBJ2-7 TRBV19 NA 14
TGTGCCAGCAGTGAATCGAAGGGGTGGGTGTTCGCCGGTGAAGCTTTCTTT CASSESKGWVFAGEAFF TRBJ1-1 TRBV25-1 NA 17
TGCGCCAGCAGCTTTAGCGGGGGAGGCGAGCAGTACTTC CASSFSGGGEQYF TRBJ2-7 TRBV5-1 TRBD2 13
TGTGCCAGCAGCCGGACAGGGAACTATGGCTACACCTTC CASSRTGNYGYTF TRBJ1-2 TRBV7-6 TRBD1 13
TGTGCCAGCAGCCAAAATACAGGGTCGACCGGGGAGCTGTTTTTT CASSQNTGSTGELFF TRBJ2-2 TRBV4-2 NA 15
TGTGCCAGCAGCTTAGGCGCTGCGATACAGGGTTTTATGTTAGATGGCTACACCTTC CASSLGAAIQGFMLDGYTF TRBJ1-2 TRBV7-2 NA 19
TGTGCCAGCAGCGTAGCTACCCTCAAAACTAGCGGGGGGTACACCGGGGAGCTGTTTTTT CASSVATLKTSGGYTGELFF TRBJ2-2 TRBV9 TRBD2 20
TGCAGCGTTGGGCCAGCCCTCGGGAATGAGCAGTTCTTC CSVGPALGNEQFF TRBJ2-1 TRBV29-1 NA 13
TGTGCCAGCAGCGCCTCCGGGACACCGACCTACGAGCAGTACTTC CASSASGTPTYEQYF TRBJ2-7 TRBV9 NA 15
TGTGCCAGCAGCCAAGAGACAGGGCTGATCACTGAAGCTTTCTTT CASSQETGLITEAFF TRBJ1-1 TRBV4-2 TRBD1 15
TGTGCCAGCAGCCCGGGTCGCCTTCGGGGACAGATAGGAAATTCACCCCTCCACTTT CASSPGRLRGQIGNSPLHF TRBJ1-6 TRBV9 TRBD1 19
TGTGCCAGCTCAGGGGGCTATAATTCACCCCTCCACTTT CASSGGYNSPLHF TRBJ1-6 TRBV28 TRBD1 13
TGTGCCAGCAGCTTATACGGGCAGGGGGTGGGAGAGCAGTACTTC CASSLYGQGVGEQYF TRBJ2-5 TRBV11-3 TRBD1 15
TGTGCCAGCAGGATGGACAGTAACTATGGCTACACCTTC CASRMDSNYGYTF TRBJ1-2 TRBV27 NA 13